These 22 T cell receptor beta chains originate from one sample sequenced in a study of T cell changes during pregnancy in multiple sclerosis. Clones were sequenced by immunoSEQ multiplex PCR, and TCRdb holds only the in-frame ones, with some missing. The sample holds 130,000 or so clones; 90% to 98% are singletons and the top ten take 0.44%. This specimen consisted of peripheral blood, obtained after pregnancy. These receptors were taken from a female donor with multiple sclerosis, enrolled in a pregnancy study.

The chain couples TRBV5-1 to TRBJ2-1; D is perhaps TRBD1 (5 bases). CDR1 is SGHRS, CDR2 YFSETQ, per germline. Trimming took 5 bases from V and 8 from J, leaving 17 bases between them. This CDR3 has 14 amino acids. The CDR3, as DNA: TGCGCCAGCAGACTAACCCCAGGGCAGGATGAGCAGTTCTTC. Amino acid sequence: CASRLTPGQDEQFF.

V and J are TRBV6-5 and TRBJ2-1; D gene unclear. This CDR3 contains 16 residues. From germline, CDR1 is MNHEY and CDR2 SVGAGI. Between the trimmed V and J ends, which lost 0 bases and 0 bases, there was a span of 9 bases. CDR3 region: CASSYSVASSYNEQFF. The CDR3 nucleotides read TGTGCCAGCAGTTACTCGGTCGCGAGCTCCTACAATGAGCAGTTCTTC.

CDR3 nucleotide sequence: TGTGCCAGCAGCGTTCGGACAGCCGAAGGTGAAAAACTGTTTTTT. The encoded protein is CASSVRTAEGEKLFF. The chain has TRBV9 and TRBJ1-4; the D gene is possibly TRBD1 (6 bases). Trimming shortened V by 2 bases and J by 7 bases, and 15 bases separated the two germline ends. Germline CDR1 reads SGDLS; CDR2 reads YYNGEE. The CDR3 sequence is 15 residues long.

This clone is a singleton in its sample. The chain has TRBV5-6 and TRBJ2-7; 9 bases are shared with TRBD2. J was trimmed by 6 bases and V by 6 bases; bases with no gene match: 19. Germline CDR1 is SGHDT and CDR2 is YYEEEE. This CDR3 has 17 residues. DNA of the CDR3: TGTGCCAGCACCTCCCACCGAGGGCTAGCGGGATTCGGCGAGCAGTACTTC. Encoded protein: CASTSHRGLAGFGEQYF.

A single count supports this clone. The V call is TRBV5-3, the J call TRBJ2-1; 13 bases agree with TRBD2. TRBV5-3 carries the ORF label, with uncertain function. CDR3 size: 15 residues. The junction had 0 bases not matched to a gene; V was cut back by 1 base and J by 5 bases. This chain's CDR3 is CARSLTSGRDNEQFF. The CDR3 nucleotides read TGTGCCAGAAGCTTGACTAGCGGGAGGGACAATGAGCAGTTCTTC.

The chain uses TRBV9 and TRBJ2-5; 8 nucleotides match TRBD2. The germline V gene has CDR1 SGDLS and CDR2 YYNGEE. V lost 4 bases and J lost 5; bases outside the gene matches: 10. This CDR3 has 15 residues. CDR3 nucleotides: TGTGCCAGCAGCTCTTCGGGACTAGTCGGGGAGACCCAGTACTTC. Its translation is CASSSSGLVGETQYF.

The chain is built from TRBV19 and TRBJ1-2; unclear D gene. Germline lookup yields CDR1 LNHDA and CDR2 SQIVND (reference sequence). This CDR3 comprises 13 residues. The ends were cut back, 1 base at V and 4 bases at J, with 7 bases in the middle. The CDR3 DNA reads as TGTGCCAGTAGTATAGGAACTTCCTATGGCTACACCTTC. Amino acid sequence: CASSIGTSYGYTF.

V and J are TRBV28 and TRBJ2-4, with D perhaps matching TRBD1 (6 bases). The CDR3 is 17 residues long. V gave up 3 bases and J gave up 0 bases, with 15 bases separating them. The V gene's germline CDR1 is MDHEN and CDR2 SYDVKM. CDR3 coding DNA: TGTGCCAGCAGTTTCGGGACAAGGGCACTAGCCAAAAACATTCAGTACTTC. Its translation: CASSFGTRALAKNIQYF.

The V gene is TRBV4-1, the J gene TRBJ2-7, with 8 bases lining up with TRBD2. In germline, CDR1 is MGHRA, CDR2 YSYEKL. The CDR3 is 14 amino acids. After removal of 2 bases from V and 3 bases from J, the junction contained 3 bases not matched to a gene. The CDR3 sequence is CASSQPGLVYEQYF. The CDR3 nucleotides are TGCGCCAGCAGCCAACCGGGACTAGTCTACGAGCAGTACTTC.

The V and J genes are TRBV14 and TRBJ2-7; 8 nucleotides align to TRBD1. The ends lost 4 bases at V and 2 bases at J; junction bases unmatched: 1. There are 13 residues in the CDR3. Germline-derived CDR1 and CDR2 are SGHDN and FVKESK. CDR3 DNA sequence: TGTGCCAGCAGCCGGACAGGGACCTACGAGCAGTACTTC. This gives the protein CASSRTGTYEQYF.

The chain joins TRBV6-5 to TRBJ2-1; 7 bases map to TRBD2. The CDR3 sequence is 15 residues long. V dropped 10 bases and J dropped 1; count of bases not matched to a gene: 10. Germline V gene sequence: CDR1 MNHEY, CDR2 SVGAGI. DNA of the CDR3: TGTGCCACCCATAGCGAGCGGGGATCCTACAATGAGCAGTTCTTC. Residues: CATHSERGSYNEQFF.

CDR3 residues: CASSQVTSRDGELFF. The CDR3 nucleotides are TGCGCCAGCAGCCAAGTGACTTCACGGGACGGGGAGCTGTTTTTT. The chain carries TRBV4-1 and TRBJ2-2; D may be TRBD2 (5 bases). V lost 1 base, J lost 7 bases, and 13 bases lay in between. Per the germline V gene, CDR1 is MGHRA and CDR2 is YSYEKL. This CDR3 has 15 amino acids.

This chain links TRBV2 with TRBJ1-1; the D is unclear. Deletions cut 4 bases from V and 0 bases from J, with 9 bases between. The CDR3 length is 14 residues. CDR1 and CDR2 (germline): SNHLY, FYNNEI. CDR3 bases: TGTGCCAGCAGTGTCGAGGGCATGAACACTGAAGCTTTCTTT. It translates to CASSVEGMNTEAFF.

The chain carries TRBV6-1 and TRBJ2-5; perhaps TRBD2 as D (5 bases). The assigned J gene may be wrong: the sequence end matches TRBJ2-7 better. The germline V gene encodes CDR1 MNHNS and CDR2 SASEGT. The CDR3 length is 14 residues. For the CDR3, the DNA is TGTGCCAGCAGAGCGAGGGAGAGGTCCTACGAGCAGTACTTC. Its protein is CASRARERSYEQYF.

The genes are TRBV5-1 and TRBJ1-1; 8 positions match TRBD1. Germline CDR1 SGHRS, CDR2 YFSETQ. This CDR3 comprises 14 residues. V trimming: 4 bases; J trimming: 0 bases; junction bases outside the gene matches: 2. CDR3 DNA sequence: TGCGCCAGCAGCGACAGGGGATTGAACACTGAAGCTTTCTTT. Its protein is CASSDRGLNTEAFF.

The genes are TRBV15 and TRBJ2-5; TRBD2 matches at 7 bases. The CDR3 runs to 18 residues. J gave up 4 bases and V 2 bases, and 16 bases lay outside the gene matches. Germline CDR1 is LNHNV and CDR2 is YYDKDF (reference sequence). DNA of the CDR3: TGTGCCACCAGCAGAATCAGGCTAGCGGCCTCCCGGGGAGAGACCCAGTACTTC. It encodes CATSRIRLAASRGETQYF.

The chain joins TRBV25-1 to TRBJ1-1; TRBD1 agrees at 10 bases. Per the germline V gene, CDR1 is MGHDK and CDR2 is SYGVNS. This CDR3 region has 16 residues. V shed 3 bases, J shed 5 bases, and the junction held 9 bases outside the gene matches. The CDR3 protein is CASSETGQGPDTEAFF. CDR3 in DNA: TGTGCCAGCAGTGAGACGGGACAGGGGCCGGATACTGAAGCTTTCTTT.

This chain joins TRBV19 and TRBJ2-1, with D possibly matching TRBD2 (7 bases). Germline V lookup: CDR1 LNHDA, CDR2 SQIVND (reference sequence). This CDR3 spans 14 amino acids. V was clipped by 7 bases and J by 10 bases, with 20 bases between them. The DNA for the CDR3 is TGTGCCAGTAAGGGGGGGGCCCGCTTTCGGGAGCAGTTCTTC. Translation: CASKGGARFREQFF.

The rearrangement joins TRBV29-1 to TRBJ2-6; D possibly corresponds to TRBD1 (5 bases). The CDR3 contains 13 residues. In germline, CDR1 is SQVTM, CDR2 ANQGSEA. The V end lost 6 bases, the J end lost 0 bases, and 6 bases lay between the germline ends. CDR3 nucleotides: TGCAGCGTAGGGGACTCTGGGGCCAACGTCCTGACTTTC. Protein: CSVGDSGANVLTF.

The J gene is TRBJ1-5, the V gene TRBV7-8; TRBD1 might be the D (5 bases). The CDR3 has 16 amino acids. Germline V gene sequence: CDR1 SGHVS, CDR2 FQNEAQ. V shed 0 bases and J shed 2 bases, with 11 bases lying between them. The DNA for the CDR3 is TGTGCCAGCAGCTTAGCAGGGGCCGCGCGCAATCAGCCCCAGCATTTT. The encoded protein is CASSLAGAARNQPQHF.

The V gene is TRBV7-9, the J gene TRBJ2-7, with 8 bases matching TRBD2. Germline V CDR1 and CDR2: SEHNR, FQNEAQ (reference sequence). This CDR3 has 13 amino acids. J lost 6 bases, V lost 7 bases, and 8 bases had no gene match. This CDR3 reads CASTQAGVTEQYF. CDR3 coding DNA: TGTGCCAGCACCCAAGCGGGAGTAACCGAGCAGTACTTC. Together with reference TRBV7-9 and TRBJ2-7, the CDR3 gives the full variable domain: DTGVSQNPRHKITKRGQNVTFRCDPISEHNRLYWYRQTLGQGPEFLTYFQNEAQLEKSRLLSDRFSAERPKGSFSTLEIQRTEQGDSAMYLCASTQAGVTEQYFGPGTRLTVT.

This chain joins TRBV19 and TRBJ2-1; possibly TRBD2 for D (6 bases). The germline gives CDR1 LNHDA, CDR2 SQIVND (reference sequence). The CDR3 contains 16 residues. The germline V and J ends were trimmed by 5 bases and 3 bases, with 17 bases remaining between them. CDR3 loop: CASSGRGFGDYNEQFF. The CDR3 DNA sequence: TGTGCCAGTAGTGGCCGGGGGTTTGGGGACTACAATGAGCAGTTCTTC.